This T cell receptor beta chain was found in a study of T cell responses to AZD1222 COVID-19 vaccine. This clone came up once. The germline V gene has CDR1 KGHSH and CDR2 LQKENI. The CDR3 spans 14 residues. V lost 5 bases to trimming and J lost 3 bases; unmatched junction nucleotides: 6. Sequencing was performed with immunoSEQ multiplex PCR; in TCRdb, only in-frame clones are kept and a portion is missing. Of some 82,000 clones listed, about 90% are singletons. The specimen comprised peripheral blood, sampled on day 0 of AZD1222 vaccination. The chain employs TRBV18 and TRBJ1-2, with TRBD1 matching over 7 bases. The origin of this receptor is an adult in good health. CDR3 sequence (DNA): TGTGCCAGCTCAGAAGGACAGGCCGACTATGGCTACACCTTC. It encodes CASSEGQADYGYTF.